This T cell receptor beta chain originates from a study of shared clonotypes between healthy human individuals. The table came from immunoSEQ multiplex PCR; TCRdb's copy has only in-frame clones and leaves some out. In the table there are under 2,000,000 clones, approximately 94% of which are singletons. As for this clone: Its antigen is currently unknown.

Naive CD8 cells lacked CD45RO, underwent positive selection for CCR7 and left out terminally differentiated effector memory CD45RA+ cells. The study enrolled healthy HIV-negative adults without recent acute infections or vaccinations as donors. Whole-study findings and limits: With few donors, the genetic and exposure-history diversity represented was limited. Relative to clonotypes present in all four donors, those not shared had lower generation probabilities. Among several donors, approximately 5% of naive CD4 clonotypes were found in common.

This receptor was obtained from a man aged 18 to 29 in good health. Source material: naive CD8+ T cells sorted from blood.

The CDR3 loop reads CASSDYSGQETQYF. The CDR3 DNA reads as TGTGCCAGCAGTGATTATAGCGGCCAAGAGACCCAGTACTTC. The chain joins TRBV2 to TRBJ2-5, with D maybe TRBD2 (6 bases). The CDR3 is 14 amino acids. The germline V and J ends were trimmed by 3 bases and 1 base, with 9 bases remaining between them. Germline V gene data show CDR1 as SNHLY and CDR2 as FYNNEI.